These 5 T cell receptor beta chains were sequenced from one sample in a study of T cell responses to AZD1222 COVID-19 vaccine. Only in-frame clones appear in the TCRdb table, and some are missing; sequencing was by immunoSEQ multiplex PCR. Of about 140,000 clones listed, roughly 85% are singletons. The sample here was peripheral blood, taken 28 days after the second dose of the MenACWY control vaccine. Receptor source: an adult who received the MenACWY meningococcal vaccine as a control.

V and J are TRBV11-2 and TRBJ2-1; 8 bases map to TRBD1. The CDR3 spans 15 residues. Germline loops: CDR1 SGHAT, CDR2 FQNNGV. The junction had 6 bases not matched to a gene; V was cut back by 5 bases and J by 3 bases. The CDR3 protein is CASSPTGGIYNEQFF. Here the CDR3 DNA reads TGTGCCAGCAGCCCTACAGGGGGGATCTACAATGAGCAGTTCTTC.

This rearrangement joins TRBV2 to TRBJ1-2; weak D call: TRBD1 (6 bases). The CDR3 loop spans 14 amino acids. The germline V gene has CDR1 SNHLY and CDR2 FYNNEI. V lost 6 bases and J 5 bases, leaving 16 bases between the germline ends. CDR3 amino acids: CASRTDSQTYGYTF. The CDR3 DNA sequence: TGTGCCAGCAGGACGGACAGTCAGACGTATGGCTACACCTTC.

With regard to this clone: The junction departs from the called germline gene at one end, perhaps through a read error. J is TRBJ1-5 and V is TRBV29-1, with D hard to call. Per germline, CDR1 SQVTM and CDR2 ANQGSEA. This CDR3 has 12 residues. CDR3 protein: CSCRTGNQPQHF. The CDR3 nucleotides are TGCAGTTGTCGAACGGGGAATCAACCCCAGCATTTT.

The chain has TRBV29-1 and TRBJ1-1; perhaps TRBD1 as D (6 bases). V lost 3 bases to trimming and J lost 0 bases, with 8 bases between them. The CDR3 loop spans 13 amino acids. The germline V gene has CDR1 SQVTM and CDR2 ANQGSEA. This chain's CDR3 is CSVDGGLNTEAFF. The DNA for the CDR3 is TGCAGCGTTGACGGGGGGCTGAACACTGAAGCTTTCTTT. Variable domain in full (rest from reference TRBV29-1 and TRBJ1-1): SAVISQKPSRDICQRGTSLTIQCQVDSQVTMMFWYRQQPGQSLTLIATANQGSEATYESGFVIDKFPISRPNLTFSTLTVSNMSPEDSSIYLCSVDGGLNTEAFFGQGTRLTVV.

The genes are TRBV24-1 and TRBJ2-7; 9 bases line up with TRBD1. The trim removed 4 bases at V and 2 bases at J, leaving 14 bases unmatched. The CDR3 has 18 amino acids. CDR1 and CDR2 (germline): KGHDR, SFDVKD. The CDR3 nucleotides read TGTGCCACCAGTGACCCTCCATTCCGGGACAGGGAAGCCTACGAGCAGTACGTC. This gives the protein CATSDPPFRDREAYEQYV.